This TCR beta chain was documented in a study of shared clonotypes between healthy human individuals. This clone was picked up a small number of times. What it recognizes is unknown. Researchers divided each subset's genomic DNA evenly across several immunoSEQ plates. The assay was immunoSEQ multiplex PCR, and TCRdb's table has in-frame clones only and misses some. Of approximately 2,000,000 clones listed, 85% to 95% are singletons. V was shortened by 4 bases and J by 2 bases, with 8 bases between the two germline ends. The CDR3 sequence is 12 residues long. Germline-derived CDR1 and CDR2 are GTSNPN and SVGIG (reference sequence). Study-level findings and limits: The study found about 5% of naive CD4 clonotypes shared across several donors.

This sequence originates from a man between 18 and 29 years old in good health. Some clones in this sample may be carry-over from other donors' samples. The chain combines TRBV30 with TRBJ1-2, with D unresolved. The sequenced material came from naive CD4+ T cells from PBMCs. Subset reported: CD45RA+ positively selected. For the CDR3, the DNA is TGTGCCTGGACAGCAGAGAACTATGGCTACACCTTC. Amino acids: CAWTAENYGYTF. Drawing the rest from reference TRBV30 and TRBJ1-2, the complete variable domain is SQTIHQWPATLVQPVGSPLSLECTVEGTSNPNLYWYRQAAGRGLQLLFYSVGIGQISSEVPQNLSASRPQDRQFILSSKKLLLSDSGFYLCAWTAENYGYTFGSGTRLTVV.